These 28 T cell receptor beta chains originate from one sample sequenced in a study of monozygotic twins with inflammatory bowel disease. TCRdb reprocessed the 5' RACE reads and stores each CDR3 protein as one record, lacking DNA. This sample's clone table lists 310,000 or so distinct CDR3 sequences. The specimen was blood. These receptors came from a human donor with ulcerative colitis or Crohn's disease, or a healthy co-twin of an affected twin (not recorded which).

The chain uses TRBV12-3 or TRBV12-4 and TRBJ2-1; lacking DNA, the TRBD2 call made by TCRdb goes unchecked. The CDR3 is 16 residues long. The CDR3 spells CASRPGLAGGYNEQFF.

The gene calls are TRBV11-1 and TRBJ2-3; TCRdb reports TRBD1, a call that lacks DNA to check it against. The CDR3 contains 19 residues. Germline loops: CDR1 SGHAT, CDR2 FQDESV (reference sequence). The CDR3 sequence is CASLNGRRWGTTRTDTQYF. Full variable domain (missing parts from reference TRBV11-1 and TRBJ2-3): EAEVAQSPRYKITEKSQAVAFWCDPISGHATLYWYRQILGQGPELLVQFQDESVVDDSQLPKDRFSAERLKGVDSTLKIQPAELGDSAMYLCASLNGRRWGTTRTDTQYFGPGTRLTVL.

The chain carries TRBV12-3 or TRBV12-4 and TRBJ2-7. The CDR3 sequence is 15 residues long. This CDR3 is CASSLVFGISYEQYF.

The chain employs TRBV6-5 and TRBJ2-7. This CDR3 has 15 amino acids. Germline CDR1 MNHEY, CDR2 SVGAGI. CDR3 sequence reads: CASSYSIITVGEQYF.

The chain carries TRBV20-1 and TRBJ2-6. The CDR3 sequence is 14 residues long. Germline lookup yields CDR1 DFQATT and CDR2 SNEGSKA (reference sequence). The CDR3 protein is CSAGVGSGANVLTF.

This sequence joins TRBV20-1 and TRBJ1-5. The CDR3 is 14 residues long. CDR1 and CDR2 (germline): DFQATT, SNEGSKA (reference sequence). The CDR3 reads CSARDAGGNQPQHF.

This rearrangement joins TRBV20-1 to TRBJ1-4. Germline assignment: CDR1 DFQATT and CDR2 SNEGSKA (reference sequence). CDR3 length equals 15 residues. The CDR3 is CSASLSPGANEKLFF.

The chain employs TRBV5-6 and TRBJ2-7. The V gene's germline CDR1 is SGHDT and CDR2 YYEEEE. The CDR3 loop spans 15 amino acids. CDR3 protein: CASSLVTEFTYEQYF.

The genes are TRBV5-1 and TRBJ2-1; TCRdb's D call of TRBD2 is untestable without DNA. Per germline, CDR1 SGHRS and CDR2 YFSETQ. The CDR3 covers 21 residues. CDR3 sequence: CASSLASYWRGGESSYNEQFF.

The chain carries TRBV11-2 and TRBJ1-6; TCRdb's D call, TRBD1, is unchecked because there is no DNA. The germline V gene encodes CDR1 SGHAT and CDR2 FQNNGV. This CDR3 has 16 residues. This CDR3 reads CASSLDHRGINSPLHF.

The V gene is TRBV5-1, the J gene TRBJ1-1; TCRdb's D gene call, TRBD1, goes unchecked for lack of DNA. The CDR3 loop spans 15 amino acids. Per germline, CDR1 SGHRS and CDR2 YFSETQ. CDR3 region: CASSLRGTGDTEAFF.

The chain is built from TRBV20-1 and TRBJ2-2; TCRdb's D gene call, TRBD1, goes unchecked for lack of DNA. Germline V gene data show CDR1 as DFQATT and CDR2 as SNEGSKA (reference sequence). The CDR3 loop spans 14 amino acids. CDR3 sequence reads: CSARDTGRTGELFF.

The chain joins TRBV20-1 to TRBJ2-5. The germline CDR1 and CDR2 sequences are DFQATT and SNEGSKA (reference sequence). The CDR3 runs to 11 residues. The CDR3 sequence is CSATKGETQYF.

CDR3 loop: CASSQDLRAGTGGTDTQYF. The chain is built from TRBV3-1 and TRBJ2-3. The CDR3 loop spans 19 amino acids. Germline values: CDR1 LGHDT, CDR2 YNNKEL (reference sequence).

V gene TRBV4-1 combines with J gene TRBJ2-1; TCRdb picks TRBD1, but there is no DNA to check that call. The CDR3 sequence is 15 residues long. Germline CDR1 reads MGHRA; CDR2 reads YSYEKL. CDR3 sequence: CASSQSGTRSPLQFF.

The chain recombines TRBV5-1 with TRBJ2-6. CDR3 length: 15 amino acids. Germline loops: CDR1 SGHRS, CDR2 YFSETQ. CDR3 sequence reads: CASSLQFSGANVLTF.

The chain has TRBV29-1 and TRBJ1-1; absent DNA, TCRdb's TRBD1 call cannot be checked. Germline V gene sequence: CDR1 SQVTM, CDR2 ANQGSEA. CDR3 length: 13 residues. CDR3 in amino acids: CSVGTGWNTEAFF.

The chain joins TRBV19 to TRBJ2-1; TCRdb calls TRBD2, which cannot be checked without DNA. The CDR3 spans 17 residues. Germline values: CDR1 LNHDA, CDR2 SQIVND (reference sequence). The CDR3 reads CASSIGSPGGFDNEQFF.

This CDR3 reads CASSQGVAKNIQYF. The J gene is TRBJ2-4, the V gene TRBV3-1. Looked up from germline, CDR1 is LGHDT and CDR2 is YNNKEL (reference sequence). The CDR3 is made up of 14 amino acids.

The chain uses TRBV5-1 and TRBJ1-1. The CDR3 extends over 15 amino acids. CDR1 SGHRS and CDR2 YFSETQ come from the germline V gene. The CDR3 spells CASSFDGRRGTEAFF.

The chain couples TRBV5-1 to TRBJ2-1; with no DNA, the TCRdb D assignment of TRBD1 cannot be verified. The germline V gene has CDR1 SGHRS and CDR2 YFSETQ. CDR3 length: 16 residues. The CDR3 region is CASSHGTGEGYNEQFF.

The V and J genes are TRBV28 and TRBJ2-7; TCRdb selects TRBD1, and the lack of DNA leaves this call unchecked. In germline, CDR1 is MDHEN, CDR2 SYDVKM. The CDR3 extends over 14 amino acids. CDR3 loop: CASSSPGQGHEQYF.

This chain connects TRBV28 to TRBJ2-7. The CDR3 totals 13 residues. Germline V CDR1 and CDR2: MDHEN, SYDVKM. The CDR3 here is CASSLAFSGEQYF.

The CDR3 is CALRDGAPRFQETQYF. V is TRBV5-1 and J is TRBJ2-5; TCRdb proposes TRBD1, but this gene call is untestable without DNA. This CDR3 comprises 16 residues. CDR1 and CDR2 (germline): SGHRS, YFSETQ.

V and J are TRBV19 and TRBJ2-1. Germline-derived CDR1 and CDR2 are LNHDA and SQIVND (reference sequence). CDR3 length equals 16 residues. CDR3 sequence: CASSSASFGPYNEQFF.

The rearrangement joins TRBV20-1 to TRBJ2-1; the TRBD2 assignment by TCRdb is unverifiable without DNA. Germline V lookup: CDR1 DFQATT, CDR2 SNEGSKA (reference sequence). The CDR3 length is 14 residues. The CDR3 region is CSARDSGGINEQFF.

The rearrangement uses TRBV11-2 and TRBJ2-7. The CDR3 consists of 15 residues. Germline loops: CDR1 SGHAT, CDR2 FQNNGV. CDR3 residues: CASSSHPGISYEQYF.

The chain joins TRBV28 to TRBJ1-2; TCRdb's D call, TRBD1, is unchecked because there is no DNA. CDR3 length: 14 amino acids. Per the germline V gene, CDR1 is MDHEN and CDR2 is SYDVKM. CDR3 sequence reads: CASKYAGGGYGYTF.